The rows below give T cell receptor beta chains drawn from one sample of a study of blood T cells in healthy people across ages. Using its own MiXCR run on the 5' RACE reads, TCRdb lists one record per CDR3 protein. The sample has under 800,000 distinct CDR3 sequences; around 20% are singletons. Sequenced sample: blood. The receptor set was obtained from a man aged 65 to 85 in good health. Each CDR3 is given with its conserved first and last residue. A D gene is named only where the DNA matches it firmly. Clone sizes are given selectively: once, few, many, or a class where the clone is expanded.

>TRBD2|few|TRBV9|TRBJ2-1
TGTGCCAGCAGCCTGGGACTAGCGGGTCGAGGGTACAATGAGCAGTTCTTC
CASSLGLAGRGYNEQFF
>-|few|TRBV2|TRBJ1-2
TGTGCCAGCAGTGAAACGGATTATGGCTACACCTTC
CASSETDYGYTF
>-|few|TRBV20-1|TRBJ2-3
TGCAGTGCTGGCGAGCGGATCACAGATACGCAGTATTTT
CSAGERITDTQYF
>-|few|TRBV12-3/TRBV12-4|TRBJ2-1
TGTGCCAGCAGTTCTCACCGGGACTTAGTCTACAATGAGCAGTTCTTC
CASSSHRDLVYNEQFF
>-|few|TRBV20-1|TRBJ1-4
TGCAGTGCTGATTCGGGGGGCGGGGGTAATGAAAAACTGTTTTTT
CSADSGGGGNEKLFF
>-|few|TRBV24-1|TRBJ2-2
TGTGCCACCGGGCAGGGAGGCACCGGGAAGCTGTTTTTT
CATGQGGTGKLFF
>TRBD2|-|TRBV24-1|TRBJ2-3
TGTGCCACCAGTGATGGGACTAGCGGACCCACAGATACGCAGTATTTT
CATSDGTSGPTDTQYF
>-|many|TRBV7-2|TRBJ2-7
TGTGCCAGCAGCCTAACGAGGGCCTCCTACGAGCAGTACTTC
CASSLTRASYEQYF
>-|-|TRBV14|TRBJ1-4
TGTGCCAGCAGCCAATCGTCAGTGGAAAAACTGTTTTTT
CASSQSSVEKLFF
>TRBD2|medium-sized|TRBV29-1|TRBJ2-7
TGCAGCGTGACCAGACTAGCGTCCTCCTACGAGCAGTACTTC
CSVTRLASSYEQYF
>-|few|TRBV2|TRBJ2-1
TGTGCCAGCAGTGATACTAGTAAGTGGTTCTTC
CASSDTSKWFF
>TRBD1|-|TRBV10-3|TRBJ1-5
TGTGCCATCAGTGCTGTGTCAGGGGGCCGGCAGCCCCAGCATTTT
CAISAVSGGRQPQHF
>-|few|TRBV2|TRBJ2-2
TGTGCCAGCAGTGGGGCAACGAACACCGGGGAGCTGTTTTTT
CASSGATNTGELFF
>TRBD1|few|TRBV28|TRBJ1-4
TGTGCCAGCAGTACGACAGGGGGCGATGAAAAACTGTTTTTT
CASSTTGGDEKLFF
>-|few|TRBV10-3|TRBJ2-1
TGTGCTATCAGTCAGTCTAGGAACCATGAGCAGTTCTTC
CAISQSRNHEQFF
>TRBD2|-|TRBV9|TRBJ2-2
TGTGCCAGCAGCGTAGCGAAGGAGACTAGCGGCTACACCGGGGAGCTGTTTTTT
CASSVAKETSGYTGELFF
>-|-|TRBV9|TRBJ1-5
TGTGCCAGCAGCGTAGAGGGTAGCAATCAGCCCCAGCATTTT
CASSVEGSNQPQHF
>TRBD2|many|TRBV28|TRBJ2-1
TGTGCCAGCCGCGGGGCGGGAGGGTCCAATGAGCAGTTCTTC
CASRGAGGSNEQFF
>-|-|TRBV20-1|TRBJ2-1
TGCAGTGCTATTCGGGAGCAAGATGAGCAGTTCTTC
CSAIREQDEQFF
>-|-|TRBV28|TRBJ2-1
TGTGCCAGCAGCGCGGGCTATGAGCAGTTCTTC
CASSAGYEQFF
>-|-|TRBV20-1|TRBJ2-5
TGCAGTGCTAGTAACGGAGGGGAGACCCAGTACTTC
CSASNGGETQYF
>-|few|TRBV6-6|TRBJ1-4
TGTGCCAGCAGTGACCAAAAGACTAATGAAAAACTGTTTTTT
CASSDQKTNEKLFF
>-|-|TRBV2|TRBJ1-5
TGTGCCAGCAGTACAAGACAGAGCAATCAGCCCCAGCATTTT
CASSTRQSNQPQHF
>-|few|TRBV20-1|TRBJ2-1
TGCAGTGCTAGAGCTGACTACTCCTACAATGAGCAGTTCTTC
CSARADYSYNEQFF
>-|-|TRBV12-3/TRBV12-4|TRBJ2-7
TGTGCCAGCAGGATGATCGGGACAAGAGCCTACGAGCAGTACTTC
CASRMIGTRAYEQYF
>TRBD2|-|TRBV27|TRBJ2-2
TGTGCCAGCACCCCGTGGACTAGCGGGACGAACACCGGGGAGCTGTTTTTT
CASTPWTSGTNTGELFF
>-|-|TRBV5-1|TRBJ2-5
TGCGTCAGCAGCTCTGGACAGTTCCAAGAGACCCAGTACTTC
CVSSSGQFQETQYF